This T cell receptor (beta chain) stems from a study of T cells in Graves' hyperthyroidism and ophthalmopathy. This clonotype was found many times. The germline V gene encodes CDR1 MNHEY and CDR2 SMNVEV (reference sequence). CDR3 length equals 15 residues. Trimming took 6 bases from V and 1 from J; bases not matched to a gene: 8. RNA transcripts were the template for amplifying TCR beta CDR3 regions. First-round RT-PCR targeting the TCR CDR3 was performed with the HTBI primer set. TCRdb redid the calling of the multiplex PCR reads with MiXCR, one entry per CDR3 protein. The sample shows around 420,000 distinct CDR3 sequences, roughly 15% of them seen only once.

The chain joins TRBV27 to TRBJ2-5; 7 bases are a match to TRBD2. This TCR was recovered from a woman in her late teens or twenties with Graves' hyperthyroidism. Material for sequencing was blood. CDR3 in amino acids: CASRLLRGSQETQYF. The CDR3 nucleotides read TGTGCCAGCAGACTTCTCCGCGGGAGCCAAGAGACCCAGTACTTC.